This TCR beta chain was retrieved from a study of neurological immune-mediated disorders. Each CDR3 protein is one row after TCRdb ran MiXCR on the 5' RACE reads. This sample has 75,000 to 90,000 distinct CDR3 sequences, with over 9% found just once. The controls, all healthy individuals, were blood bank volunteers in Maryland, USA. Stored at -80 C, 2 million PBMCs were the source of the unsorted libraries. The V and J ends lost 6 bases and 6 bases respectively, with 15 bases between them. In germline, CDR1 is LNHNV, CDR2 YYDKDF (reference sequence). The CDR3 has 13 residues. The chain carries TRBV15 and TRBJ2-7; tentative D call: TRBD2 (5 bases). This sequence originates from a middle-aged man in good health. Sequenced sample: PBMCs. DNA of the CDR3: TGTGCCACCAGACGAGCGGTAGTAGGCGAGCAGTACTTC. The encoded protein is CATRRAVVGEQYF.